The present entry profiles one TCR beta chain with its context. As yet, its antigen is unknown. The data are from a study of T cells in Graves' hyperthyroidism and ophthalmopathy. Points from the study as a whole: Separating ophthalmopathy from stable hyperthyroidism was achieved by a 13 V-J model. In the blood, most expanded thyroid clonotypes above 0.001 appeared as well.

CDR3 size: 14 residues. In germline, CDR1 is MNHEY, CDR2 SVGAGI. V lost 1 base to trimming and J lost 2 bases, with 8 bases between them. Authors of the study amplified TCR beta CDR3 regions from RNA transcripts. When the TCR CDR3 underwent first-round RT-PCR, the HTBI primer set was used. TCRdb processed the multiplex PCR reads anew with MiXCR; each CDR3 protein has one entry. The sample records 500,000 to 600,000 distinct CDR3 sequences, 15% to 20% being singletons. The sequence came from a man aged 40-50 years with Graves' ophthalmopathy. The sequencing sample was made of blood. V and J are TRBV6-5 and TRBJ2-5; D remains ambiguous. The CDR3 region has the DNA TGTGCCAGCAGTTACTACCCCGTTCAAGAGACCCAGTACTTC. Translated, it gives CASSYYPVQETQYF.